This TCR beta chain stems from a study of T cell responses to AZD1222 COVID-19 vaccine. The method was immunoSEQ multiplex PCR; TCRdb's version includes in-frame clones alone and lacks a portion of them. The sample has over 120,000 clones, roughly nine tenths seen once. There are 15 residues in the CDR3. V was shortened by 1 base and J by 0 bases, with 8 bases between the two germline ends. Germline lookup yields CDR1 SGHRS and CDR2 YFSETQ. Of note for this clone: The antigen is not known.

Points from the study as a whole: In the spike-specific TCR repertoire, nearly half reportedly target unmutated variant regions. Spike-specific TCR breadth and depth were elevated following two AZD1222 doses. Females made up more of the donors, who were largely white British, and clonal diversity may have come out too low. After the peak T cell response, and only then, were repertoires sampled.

The sequence was obtained from an adult who received the AZD1222 COVID-19 vaccine. This specimen was peripheral blood, taken 28 days after the second AZD1222 dose. The V gene is TRBV5-1, the J gene TRBJ1-5; no firm D call. The CDR3 region has the DNA TGCGCCAGCAGCTTGTATGGCGATAGCAATCAGCCCCAGCATTTT. Translation: CASSLYGDSNQPQHF.